A selection of T cell receptor beta chains follows, all from one sample in a study of graft-versus-host responses after intestinal transplantation. Produced via immunoSEQ multiplex PCR; TCRdb's table is partial and in-frame only. Among some 86,000 clones listed, approximately 90% were seen once. The antigens these receptors bind are not known. Here the sequenced sample was unstimulated CD4+ T cells sorted from spleen or lymph node cells, taken before transplant. The receptor source for this set is a human donor who was the organ donor for an intestinal transplant. Both conserved end residues are part of each CDR3. D genes are given only for firm matches. For some rows the clone size is stated as once, few or many, or as a class when expanded; others skip it.

>TRBD1|once|TRBJ2-3|TRBV27
TGTGCCAGCAGTTTATCCCTAATGAGGGACAGGGTGACAGATACGCAGTATTTT
CASSLSLMRDRVTDTQYF
>-|few|TRBJ2-7|TRBV28
TGTGCCAGCACCCCAGGGACATCGAAGCAGTACTTC
CASTPGTSKQYF
>-|-|TRBJ2-5|TRBV28
TGTGCCAGCAGTACGGGGTTGCGGCAAGAGACCCAGTACTTC
CASSTGLRQETQYF
>-|-|TRBJ2-7|TRBV4-3
TGCGCCAGCAGCCAAGAGGCCGGGAGCCGTCTCTACGAGCAGTACTTC
CASSQEAGSRLYEQYF
>-|-|TRBJ2-7|TRBV27
TGTGCCAGCAGTTTACGGGAAACCTACGAGCAGTACTTC
CASSLRETYEQYF
>TRBD1|-|TRBJ2-7|TRBV6-1
TGTGCCAGCAGTGGCCGGGACAGTCAAGGGTACGAGCAGTACTTC
CASSGRDSQGYEQYF
>-|-|TRBJ1-5|TRBV5-6
TGTGCCAGCAGCGGGGGAGGGCGCGGCCAGCCCCAGCATTTT
CASSGGGRGQPQHF
>-|-|TRBJ2-5|TRBV7-9
TGTGCCAGCAGCTTATATACCGACTCCGGGGAGACCCAGTACTTC
CASSLYTDSGETQYF
>TRBD1|-|TRBJ1-1|TRBV7-6
TGTGCCAGCAGCGTGGGGACAGGGGAGACTGAAGCTTTCTTT
CASSVGTGETEAFF
>TRBD2|-|TRBJ2-7|TRBV27
TGTGCCAGCAGTTTAGCGGATACTAGCGGGGCCTACGAGCAGTACTTC
CASSLADTSGAYEQYF
>-|-|TRBJ2-3|TRBV11-2
TGTGCCAGCAGCTCCATCACAGATACGCAGTATTTT
CASSSITDTQYF
>-|once|TRBJ1-5|TRBV4-1
TGCGCCAGCAGCCAAGAATCTGTATATAGCAATCAGCCCCAGCATTTT
CASSQESVYSNQPQHF
>TRBD2|-|TRBJ2-1|TRBV2
TGTGCCAGCAGTGAAGGACTAGCGGGGTCTAATGAGCAGTTCTTC
CASSEGLAGSNEQFF
>TRBD2|-|TRBJ2-7|TRBV5-1
TGCGCCAGCAGCCCGGGACTATCCTACGAGTCGTTCGAGCAGTACTTC
CASSPGLSYESFEQYF
>TRBD1|-|TRBJ2-1|TRBV25-1
TGTGCCACCTCGGACAGGGGATACGATGAGCAGTTCTTC
CATSDRGYDEQFF
>TRBD1|once|TRBJ2-1|TRBV19
TGTGCCAGTAGCTCAACAGGGGCGGGTGAGCAGTTCTTC
CASSSTGAGEQFF
>TRBD2|-|TRBJ2-7|TRBV5-4
TGTGCCAGCAGCTTGATTCTAGCGGGAGGCGAGCAGTACTTC
CASSLILAGGEQYF
>-|few|TRBJ1-6|TRBV6-1
TGTGCCAGCATAGGTCAACAGGGAGGGTCACCCCTCCACTTT
CASIGQQGGSPLHF
>-|-|TRBJ2-7|TRBV5-4
TGTGCCAGCAGCTTCCCCACCCCGCACGGGGGCTCCTACGAGCAGTACTTC
CASSFPTPHGGSYEQYF
>TRBD2|-|TRBJ2-5|TRBV2
TGTGCCAGCAGAGGGTCGGATAGCGGGGTAGTTGAGACCCAGTACTTC
CASRGSDSGVVETQYF
>-|-|TRBJ1-4|TRBV7-4
TGTGCCAGCAACCAGGGGAACAAACTGTTTTTT
CASNQGNKLFF
>-|once|TRBJ1-2|TRBV4-2
TGTGCCAGCAGCCAACTCAGGGACATGGAGGGCTACACCTTC
CASSQLRDMEGYTF
>TRBD1|-|TRBJ2-5|TRBV4-2
TGTGCCAGCAGCCAAGGCGGGGGACAGGGGCTACAAGAGACCCAGTACTTC
CASSQGGGQGLQETQYF
>TRBD1|-|TRBJ1-2|TRBV11-3
TGTGCCAGCACTCCCGGGACAGGTGTTTTTCCTATGCGGTACACCTTC
CASTPGTGVFPMRYTF
>TRBD2|-|TRBJ2-1|TRBV9
TGTGCCAGCAGCCTCGGGACTAGCTTCGGGAATGAGCAGTTCTTC
CASSLGTSFGNEQFF
>-|-|TRBJ2-7|TRBV7-9
TGTGCCAGCAGCTTAGAGTTCGGAGCCTACGAGCAGTACTTC
CASSLEFGAYEQYF
>-|once|TRBJ2-1|TRBV4-3
TGCGCCAGCAGCCAGGGCCAAGCGGAGCGGTTTTACTACAATGAGCAGTTCTTC
CASSQGQAERFYYNEQFF
>TRBD2|-|TRBJ2-1|TRBV28
TGTGCCAGCAGTACTTCTAGCGGGGGAGAAGAGGAGCAGTTCTTC
CASSTSSGGEEEQFF
>TRBD1|-|TRBJ1-1|TRBV4-3
TGCGCCAGCAGCCCGGGACAGTGGGGAGGCACTGAAGCTTTCTTT
CASSPGQWGGTEAFF
>TRBD2|-|TRBJ2-5|TRBV5-4
TGTGCCAGCAGCCAGCAGCGGGGGGACTTTCAGACCCAGTACTTC
CASSQQRGDFQTQYF
>TRBD1|-|TRBJ1-5|TRBV27
TGTGCCAGCAGTACTCGGACAGGGAATCAGCCCCAGCATTTT
CASSTRTGNQPQHF
>-|-|TRBJ2-3|TRBV4-2
TGTGCCAGCAGCCAAGAGGAGTCTAGCACAGATACGCAGTATTTT
CASSQEESSTDTQYF
>-|once|TRBJ1-5|TRBV6-1
TGTGCCACCACGTCCGGTGACAGGTTCAATCAGCCCCAGCATTTT
CATTSGDRFNQPQHF
>-|-|TRBJ2-7|TRBV5-5
TGTGCCAGCAGCTTCATCGGGGGTACCTACGAGCAGTACTTC
CASSFIGGTYEQYF
>-|-|TRBJ2-7|TRBV27
TGTGCCAGCAGCGACCAACCCGGAGCCTACGAGCAGTACTTC
CASSDQPGAYEQYF
>TRBD2|-|TRBJ2-1|TRBV5-1
TGCGCCAGCAGCTACCAGACGGGGAGGGCTTACAATGAGCAGTTCTTC
CASSYQTGRAYNEQFF
>-|-|TRBJ2-5|TRBV7-7
TGTGCTAGCAGCTTAGGGGGGACTATGAAAGAGACCCAGTACTTC
CASSLGGTMKETQYF
>-|once|TRBJ1-1|TRBV27
TGTGCCAGCAGTGGCGGACAGTTGAACACTGAAGCTTTCTTT
CASSGGQLNTEAFF
>-|-|TRBJ1-2|TRBV28
TGTGCCAGCAGTTTGAGAGAGTATGGCTACACCTTC
CASSLREYGYTF
>-|-|TRBJ2-3|TRBV5-4
TGTGCCAGCAGGGGACTTCTGGGGGCGCAGTATTTT
CASRGLLGAQYF
>TRBD2|-|TRBJ2-5|TRBV2
TGTGCCAGCAGTTCTGCGGGGGCGGGGGGAGAGACCCAGTACTTC
CASSSAGAGGETQYF
>TRBD1|-|TRBJ2-7|TRBV7-9
TGTGCCAGCAGCTTAGAGCTACGGGACAGGGTCTTCGAGCAGTACTTC
CASSLELRDRVFEQYF
>TRBD1|-|TRBJ2-7|TRBV19
TGTGCCAGTAGTATGCCCGGACAGGGTATCTACGAGCAGTACTTC
CASSMPGQGIYEQYF
>TRBD2|once|TRBJ2-5|TRBV19
TGTGCCAGTAGTATCCTATTCGGGGGGAGGAAGACCCAGTACTTC
CASSILFGGRKTQYF
>-|-|TRBJ2-7|TRBV19
TGTGCCAGTAGTATCCGGGGGGCGTGGGAGCAGTACTTC
CASSIRGAWEQYF
>TRBD2|-|TRBJ2-7|TRBV7-9
TGTGCCAGCAGCTTCAGTAGCGGGACCCTCCGCGAGCAGTACTTC
CASSFSSGTLREQYF
>TRBD1|once|TRBJ1-5|TRBV6-5
TGTGCCAGCAGGCTAACAGGGGGCAATCAGCCCCAGCATTTT
CASRLTGGNQPQHF
>TRBD2|-|TRBJ2-2|TRBV5-1
TGCGCCAGCAGCTGGCGACTAGCGGAGAACACCGGGGAGCTGTTTTTT
CASSWRLAENTGELFF
>TRBD1|-|TRBJ1-2|TRBV6-5
TGTGCCAGCAGTCAGAGTCTTAGGGGGCAGGGCTACACCTTC
CASSQSLRGQGYTF
>-|few|TRBJ1-5|TRBV6-1
TGTGCCAGCGGGGGAGGGAATCAGCCCCAGCATTTT
CASGGGNQPQHF
>TRBD2|-|TRBJ2-2|TRBV6-5
TGTGCCAGCACCCCGCGGGAGGCGGGCACCGGGGAGCTGTTTTTT
CASTPREAGTGELFF
>TRBD1|-|TRBJ2-1|TRBV6-6
TGTGCCAGCAGAGGGACAGGGGAAGGGAATGAGCAGTTCTTC
CASRGTGEGNEQFF
>-|-|TRBJ2-3|TRBV29-1
TGCAGCGTGGCCCACTACCCCAGGGGCACAGATACGCAGTATTTT
CSVAHYPRGTDTQYF
>TRBD1|-|TRBJ1-2|TRBV2
TGTGCCAGCAGACCAGACAGGGGAGACTATGGCTACACCTTC
CASRPDRGDYGYTF
>TRBD1|-|TRBJ2-7|TRBV6-1
TGTGCCAGCTCGGACAGGGGTAACAACGAGCAGTACTTC
CASSDRGNNEQYF
>TRBD1|-|TRBJ2-3|TRBV6-6
TGTGCCAGCAGCCCCGGGACAGGGGAAGCAGATACGCAGTATTTT
CASSPGTGEADTQYF
>TRBD1|once|TRBJ1-5|TRBV27
TGTGCCAGCAGCCGCCGGGACAGGGGCGGGACTAGCAATCAGCCCCAGCATTTT
CASSRRDRGGTSNQPQHF
>TRBD2|-|TRBJ2-5|TRBV7-8
TGTGCCAGCAGCTTAGAGAGAGTAGCGGGGGGGGCGCGGGAGACCCAGTACTTC
CASSLERVAGGARETQYF
>-|-|TRBJ1-5|TRBV12-2
TGTGCAAGTCGCCCCAAACTCAACCGGACAGGGCTGGATCAGCCCCAGCATTTT
CASRPKLNRTGLDQPQHF